These T cell receptor beta chains were read from a single sample in a study of cytomegalovirus exposure and HLA in healthy donors. Clones were sequenced by immunoSEQ multiplex PCR, and TCRdb holds only the in-frame ones, with some missing. This sample's clone table lists 220,000 or so clones. The sample taken for sequencing was PBMCs. Receptors originate from a girl aged 2-9 years in good health and CMV-seropositive. Each CDR3 is given with its conserved first and last residue. Fields, in order: J gene, D gene, V gene, CDR3 DNA, CDR3 protein. D genes are given only for firm matches.

j_call: TRBJ2-1; d_call: TRBD2; v_call: TRBV5-1; cdr3_nt: TGCGCCAGCGGCCCGATCGGGCTAGCGGGAGTTGTTGAGCAGTTCTTC; cdr3_aa: CASGPIGLAGVVEQFF
j_call: TRBJ2-1; d_call: NA; v_call: TRBV13; cdr3_nt: TGTGCCAGCAGCTTAACCAAACTTTACAATGAGCAGTTCTTC; cdr3_aa: CASSLTKLYNEQFF
j_call: TRBJ2-3; d_call: NA; v_call: TRBV7-8; cdr3_nt: TGTGCCAGCAGTCGAGCGGGAGATACGCAGTATTTT; cdr3_aa: CASSRAGDTQYF
j_call: TRBJ1-2; d_call: TRBD1; v_call: TRBV27; cdr3_nt: TGTGCCAGCAGTCCAACCGGGACAGTTGATGGCTACACCTTC; cdr3_aa: CASSPTGTVDGYTF
j_call: TRBJ1-3; d_call: TRBD1; v_call: TRBV28; cdr3_nt: TGTGCCAGCAGTCTCCTAGGGGGCAGGGGAAACACCATATATTTT; cdr3_aa: CASSLLGGRGNTIYF
j_call: TRBJ1-2; d_call: TRBD1; v_call: TRBV28; cdr3_nt: TGTGCCAGCAGTGACGACGGGACAGGCATCTACACCTTC; cdr3_aa: CASSDDGTGIYTF
j_call: TRBJ2-7; d_call: TRBD2; v_call: TRBV30; cdr3_nt: TGTGCCTGCGGCTCGGAGCGGGGAGACTACGAGCAGTACTTC; cdr3_aa: CACGSERGDYEQYF
j_call: TRBJ1-1; d_call: TRBD1; v_call: TRBV27; cdr3_nt: TGTGCCAGCAGTAGCAAACAGGGGATAGCTGAAGCTTTCTTT; cdr3_aa: CASSSKQGIAEAFF
j_call: TRBJ2-2; d_call: TRBD1; v_call: TRBV11-2; cdr3_nt: TGTGCCAGCAGCCTAGACGGGACAGGGGTCACCGGGGAGCTGTTTTTT; cdr3_aa: CASSLDGTGVTGELFF
j_call: TRBJ2-1; d_call: TRBD1; v_call: TRBV28; cdr3_nt: TGTGCCAGCAGTTCTACCGGGACAGGGATATGGGGGCAGTTCTTC; cdr3_aa: CASSSTGTGIWGQFF
j_call: TRBJ1-5; d_call: NA; v_call: TRBV27; cdr3_nt: TGTGCCAGCAGTTTATCGCCCGGAGGACAGACGCCCACCTATAGCAATCAGCCCCAGCATTTT; cdr3_aa: CASSLSPGGQTPTYSNQPQHF
j_call: TRBJ2-1; d_call: TRBD2; v_call: TRBV6-1; cdr3_nt: TGTGCCAGCAGTGTAAGCGGGGACCCCTACAATGAGCAGTTCTTC; cdr3_aa: CASSVSGDPYNEQFF
j_call: TRBJ2-7; d_call: TRBD1; v_call: TRBV28; cdr3_nt: TGTGCCAGCAGACCCACAGGGGGCTACGAGCAGTACTTC; cdr3_aa: CASRPTGGYEQYF
j_call: TRBJ1-2; d_call: TRBD1; v_call: TRBV28; cdr3_nt: TGTGCCAGCAGTTTCGGACAGGGGGGAGGTGGCTACACCTTC; cdr3_aa: CASSFGQGGGGYTF
j_call: TRBJ1-1; d_call: NA; v_call: TRBV29-1; cdr3_nt: TGCAGCGTTGAAGGAGTGCAGGGGACATCTGAAGCTTTCTTT; cdr3_aa: CSVEGVQGTSEAFF
j_call: TRBJ1-5; d_call: NA; v_call: TRBV9; cdr3_nt: TGTGCCAGCAGCGTGAGGGATAATCAGCCCCAGCATTTT; cdr3_aa: CASSVRDNQPQHF
j_call: TRBJ2-7; d_call: NA; v_call: TRBV10-3; cdr3_nt: TGTGCCATCAGTGCGGTAGCCGGTTGGGAGCAGTACTTC; cdr3_aa: CAISAVAGWEQYF
j_call: TRBJ2-1; d_call: TRBD2; v_call: TRBV27; cdr3_nt: TGTGCCAGCAGTCAATCCGGACTAGCGGGACCATCACGGAATGAGCAGTTCTTC; cdr3_aa: CASSQSGLAGPSRNEQFF
j_call: TRBJ2-1; d_call: TRBD2; v_call: TRBV28; cdr3_nt: TGTGCCAGCAGTTCGTCACTAGCGGGAGGCATGGATGAGCAGTTCTTC; cdr3_aa: CASSSSLAGGMDEQFF
j_call: TRBJ2-7; d_call: NA; v_call: TRBV27; cdr3_nt: TGTGCCAGCAGTTTAGCGTGGGACAATGGCGAGCAGTACTTC; cdr3_aa: CASSLAWDNGEQYF
j_call: TRBJ2-7; d_call: TRBD1; v_call: TRBV6-1; cdr3_nt: TGTGCCAGCAGTGAAACCCCAGGACAGGCCTACGAGCAGTACTTC; cdr3_aa: CASSETPGQAYEQYF
j_call: TRBJ2-6; d_call: NA; v_call: TRBV19; cdr3_nt: TGTGCCAGTAGAGAGATCCTCCTCTCTGGGGCCAACGTCCTGACTTTC; cdr3_aa: CASREILLSGANVLTF
j_call: TRBJ1-1; d_call: NA; v_call: TRBV28; cdr3_nt: TGTGCCAGCATTAACTACCACACTGAAGCTTTCTTT; cdr3_aa: CASINYHTEAFF
j_call: TRBJ2-5; d_call: TRBD2; v_call: TRBV5-4; cdr3_nt: TGTGCCAGCAGCTTTCCCGGACTAGCGGGTCCAGAGACCCAGTACTTC; cdr3_aa: CASSFPGLAGPETQYF
j_call: TRBJ2-1; d_call: TRBD2; v_call: TRBV18; cdr3_nt: TGTGCCAGCTCACCAAAGACTAGCGGGAGAGGCTACAATGAGCAGTTCTTC; cdr3_aa: CASSPKTSGRGYNEQFF
j_call: TRBJ1-2; d_call: NA; v_call: TRBV5-1; cdr3_nt: TGCGCCAGCAGCTTCCGGGGAGATTATGGCTACACCTTC; cdr3_aa: CASSFRGDYGYTF
j_call: TRBJ2-7; d_call: NA; v_call: TRBV28; cdr3_nt: TGTGCCAGCAGTTTGGCTAATAAACAGCCTCACGAGCAGTACTTC; cdr3_aa: CASSLANKQPHEQYF
j_call: TRBJ2-1; d_call: TRBD2; v_call: TRBV4-1; cdr3_nt: TGCGCCAGCAGCCAAGATCGGGCTAGCGGGACCTACAATGAGCAGTTCTTC; cdr3_aa: CASSQDRASGTYNEQFF
j_call: TRBJ2-7; d_call: TRBD2; v_call: TRBV29-1; cdr3_nt: TGCAGCGTTGGGGGTAGCGGGAACCTCTACGAGCAGTACTTC; cdr3_aa: CSVGGSGNLYEQYF
j_call: TRBJ1-1; d_call: NA; v_call: TRBV5-6; cdr3_nt: TGTGCCAGCAGCTTGACAGGAGTTTGGACTGAAGCTTTCTTT; cdr3_aa: CASSLTGVWTEAFF
j_call: TRBJ2-1; d_call: NA; v_call: TRBV6-1; cdr3_nt: TGTGCCAGCAGTCAGTACAATGAGCAGTTCTTC; cdr3_aa: CASSQYNEQFF
j_call: TRBJ2-7; d_call: NA; v_call: TRBV6-4; cdr3_nt: TGTGCCAGCAGAGGGGCGCGCGAGCAGTACTTC; cdr3_aa: CASRGAREQYF
j_call: TRBJ1-5; d_call: TRBD1; v_call: TRBV6-1; cdr3_nt: TGTGCCAGCAGTGAGGCCGGGACAGGGGATGTTAAGAGTCGGGCCCAGCATTTT; cdr3_aa: CASSEAGTGDVKSRAQHF
j_call: TRBJ1-4; d_call: TRBD1; v_call: TRBV7-2; cdr3_nt: TGTGCCAGCAGCTTAGGGTGCTGCAGGGGGACTAATGAAAAACTGTTTTTT; cdr3_aa: CASSLGCCRGTNEKLFF
j_call: TRBJ1-3; d_call: NA; v_call: TRBV11-2; cdr3_nt: TGTGCCAGCAGCTCCCGGGGGACTGGAAACACCATATATTTT; cdr3_aa: CASSSRGTGNTIYF
j_call: TRBJ1-2; d_call: TRBD1; v_call: TRBV10-2; cdr3_nt: TGCGCCAGCTCCTGGGACAGGGCTGGCTACACCTTC; cdr3_aa: CASSWDRAGYTF
j_call: TRBJ1-1; d_call: NA; v_call: TRBV19; cdr3_nt: TGTGCCAGTAGTATATTGGGGGCCAACTTTATGAACACTGAAGCTTTCTTT; cdr3_aa: CASSILGANFMNTEAFF
j_call: TRBJ1-1; d_call: TRBD1; v_call: TRBV9; cdr3_nt: TGTGCCAGCAGCGGACAGGGGATGGGTGAAGCTTTCTTT; cdr3_aa: CASSGQGMGEAFF
j_call: TRBJ1-5; d_call: TRBD1; v_call: TRBV4-2; cdr3_nt: TGTGCCAGCAGCCACCCGGACAGGGGGCTAAATCAGCCCCAGCATTTT; cdr3_aa: CASSHPDRGLNQPQHF
j_call: TRBJ2-7; d_call: TRBD1; v_call: TRBV28; cdr3_nt: TGTGCCAGCAGATATCTGAGGGGGACAGGGGCCTACGAGCAGTACTTC; cdr3_aa: CASRYLRGTGAYEQYF
j_call: TRBJ1-3; d_call: NA; v_call: TRBV19; cdr3_nt: TGTGCCAGTAGTATTCGGCTGACAGGTAGCTCTGGAAACACCATATATTTT; cdr3_aa: CASSIRLTGSSGNTIYF
j_call: TRBJ1-5; d_call: NA; v_call: TRBV5-6; cdr3_nt: TGTGCCAGCAGCCCCCACGCCAGGGGGCCCCAGCATTTT; cdr3_aa: CASSPHARGPQHF
j_call: TRBJ2-7; d_call: TRBD1; v_call: TRBV28; cdr3_nt: TGTGCCAGCAGTTTTATTTGGTCGGGACAGGACTACGAGCAGTACTTC; cdr3_aa: CASSFIWSGQDYEQYF
j_call: TRBJ2-7; d_call: TRBD2; v_call: TRBV6-1; cdr3_nt: TGTGCCAGCAGTGAAGCAGTACTAGCGGGAGGACGAACCTCATACGAGCAGTACTTC; cdr3_aa: CASSEAVLAGGRTSYEQYF
j_call: TRBJ1-3; d_call: TRBD1; v_call: TRBV28; cdr3_nt: TGTGCCAGTGGGACAGGGGGATTCTCTGGAAACACCATATATTTT; cdr3_aa: CASGTGGFSGNTIYF
j_call: TRBJ2-5; d_call: NA; v_call: TRBV10-2; cdr3_nt: TGCGCCAGCAGTGGACAGGCCAAAGAGACCCAGTACTTC; cdr3_aa: CASSGQAKETQYF
j_call: TRBJ2-7; d_call: NA; v_call: TRBV19; cdr3_nt: TGTGCCAGTAGTATCTTCCCCGTCAGGGACGAGCAGTACTTC; cdr3_aa: CASSIFPVRDEQYF